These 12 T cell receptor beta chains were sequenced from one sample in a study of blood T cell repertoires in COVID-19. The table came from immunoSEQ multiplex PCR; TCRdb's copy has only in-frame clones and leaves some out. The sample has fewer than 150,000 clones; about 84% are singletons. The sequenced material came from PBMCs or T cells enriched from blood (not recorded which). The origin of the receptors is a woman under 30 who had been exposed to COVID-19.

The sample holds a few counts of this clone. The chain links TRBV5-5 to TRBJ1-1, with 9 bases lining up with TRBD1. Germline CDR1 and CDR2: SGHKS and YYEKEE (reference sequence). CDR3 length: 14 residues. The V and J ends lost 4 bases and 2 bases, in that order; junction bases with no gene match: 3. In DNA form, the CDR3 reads TGTGCCAGCAGCAGGGGACAGGGAAACACTGAAGCTTTCTTT. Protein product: CASSRGQGNTEAFF. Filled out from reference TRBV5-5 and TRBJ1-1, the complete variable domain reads DAGVTQSPTHLIKTRGQQVTLRCSPISGHKSVSWYQQVLGQGPQFIFQYYEKEERGRGNFPDRFSARQFPNYSSELNVNALLLGDSALYLCASSRGQGNTEAFFGQGTRLTVV.

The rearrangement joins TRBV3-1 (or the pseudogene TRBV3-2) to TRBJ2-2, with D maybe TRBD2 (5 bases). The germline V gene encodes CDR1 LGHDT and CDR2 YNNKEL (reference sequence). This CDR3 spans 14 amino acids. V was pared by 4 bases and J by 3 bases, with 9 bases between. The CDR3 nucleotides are TGTGCCAGCAGCCGGACTGGATACACCGGGGAGCTGTTTTTT. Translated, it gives CASSRTGYTGELFF.

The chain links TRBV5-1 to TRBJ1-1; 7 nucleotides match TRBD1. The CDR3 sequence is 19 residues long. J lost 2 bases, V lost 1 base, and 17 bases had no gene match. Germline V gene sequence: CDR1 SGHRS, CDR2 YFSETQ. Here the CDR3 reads CASSLRGRNRGSFNTEAFF. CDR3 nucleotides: TGCGCCAGCAGCTTGCGGGGCCGTAACAGGGGATCTTTCAACACTGAAGCTTTCTTT.

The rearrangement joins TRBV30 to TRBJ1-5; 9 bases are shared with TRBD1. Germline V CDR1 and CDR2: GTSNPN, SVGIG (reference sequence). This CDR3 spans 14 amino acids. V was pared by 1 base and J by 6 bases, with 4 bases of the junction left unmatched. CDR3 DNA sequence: TGTGCCTGGAGTGACTCGACAGGGGGTCAGCCCCAGCATTTT. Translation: CAWSDSTGGQPQHF.

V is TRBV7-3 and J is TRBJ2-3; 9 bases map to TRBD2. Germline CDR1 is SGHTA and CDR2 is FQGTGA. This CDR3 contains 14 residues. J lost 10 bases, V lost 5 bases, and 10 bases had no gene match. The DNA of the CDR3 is TGTGCCAGCAGCCCGGGGACTAGCCCTTTTGCGCAGTATTTT. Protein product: CASSPGTSPFAQYF.

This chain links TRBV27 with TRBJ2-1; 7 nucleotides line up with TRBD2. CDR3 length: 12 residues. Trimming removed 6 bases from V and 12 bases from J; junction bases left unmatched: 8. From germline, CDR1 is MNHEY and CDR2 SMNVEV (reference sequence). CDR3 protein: CASSSFGRPQFF. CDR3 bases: TGTGCCAGCAGCTCCTTCGGGAGGCCGCAGTTCTTC.

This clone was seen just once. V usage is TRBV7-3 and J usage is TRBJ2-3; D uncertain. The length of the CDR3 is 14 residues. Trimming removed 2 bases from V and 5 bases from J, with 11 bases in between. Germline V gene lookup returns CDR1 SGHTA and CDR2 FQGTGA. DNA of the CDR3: TGTGCCAGCAGCTTACTACCCACGGGAGATACGCAGTATTTT. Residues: CASSLLPTGDTQYF.

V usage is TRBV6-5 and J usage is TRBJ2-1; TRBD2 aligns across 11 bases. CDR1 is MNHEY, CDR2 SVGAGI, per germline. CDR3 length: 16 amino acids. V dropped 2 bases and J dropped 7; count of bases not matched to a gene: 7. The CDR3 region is CASSYELAGAGNEQFF. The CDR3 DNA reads TGTGCCAGCAGTTACGAACTAGCGGGAGCTGGGAATGAGCAGTTCTTC.

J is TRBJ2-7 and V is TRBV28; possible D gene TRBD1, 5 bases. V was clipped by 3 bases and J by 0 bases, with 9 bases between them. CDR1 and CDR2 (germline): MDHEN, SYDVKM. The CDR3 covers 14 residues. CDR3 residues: CASSFVGASYEQYF. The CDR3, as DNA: TGTGCCAGCAGTTTTGTAGGGGCCTCCTACGAGCAGTACTTC.

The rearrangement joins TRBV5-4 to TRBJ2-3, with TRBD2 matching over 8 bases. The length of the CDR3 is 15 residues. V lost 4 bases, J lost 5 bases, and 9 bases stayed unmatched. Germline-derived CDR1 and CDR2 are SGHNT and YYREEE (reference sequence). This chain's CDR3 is CASSPPGTSRDTQYF. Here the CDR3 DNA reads TGTGCCAGCAGCCCCCCCGGGACTAGTCGAGATACGCAGTATTTT.

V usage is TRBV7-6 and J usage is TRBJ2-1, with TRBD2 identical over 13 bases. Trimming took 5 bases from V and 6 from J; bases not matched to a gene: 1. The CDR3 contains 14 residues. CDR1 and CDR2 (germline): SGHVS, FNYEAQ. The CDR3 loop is CASSRTSGSNEQFF. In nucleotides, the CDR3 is TGTGCCAGCAGCCGGACTAGCGGGAGCAATGAGCAGTTCTTC.

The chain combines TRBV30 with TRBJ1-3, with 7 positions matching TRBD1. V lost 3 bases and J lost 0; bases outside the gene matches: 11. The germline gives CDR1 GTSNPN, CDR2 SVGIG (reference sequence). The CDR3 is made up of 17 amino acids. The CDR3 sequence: CAWRQTGQATSGNTIYF. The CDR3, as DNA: TGTGCCTGGAGACAAACCGGACAGGCCACCTCTGGAAACACCATATATTTT.